This T cell receptor (beta chain) derives from a study of blood T cell repertoires in COVID-19. Study information: Samples representing acute and convalescent COVID-19 were sourced from the United States, Italy and Spain. From T cells, B-cell-depleted T cells, or PBMCs came the material, which was cDNA or gDNA.

The CDR3 sequence is 14 residues long. Germline V gene sequence: CDR1 MDHEN, CDR2 SYDVKM. V was clipped by 5 bases and J by 3 bases; unmatched bases: 3. Authors' methods: Cell counts per sample came from amplifying reference gene primers. This table comes from immunoSEQ multiplex PCR, and its TCRdb copy is limited to in-frame clones, with some not included. That table is the source of V, J and clone size, and D and trimming were worked out from the DNA. The table includes 40,000 to 45,000 clones, about 89% detected once. The sequenced material came from peripheral blood. This TCR was recovered from a man aged 50 to 59 with active COVID-19. This rearrangement joins TRBV28 to TRBJ2-2, with TRBD1 identical over 7 bases. The CDR3 region is CASSPGTDTGELFF. The CDR3 coding sequence is TGTGCCAGCAGTCCAGGGACAGACACCGGGGAGCTGTTTTTT.